A selection of T cell receptor beta chains follows, all from one sample in a study of CD4 T cells in relation to SARS-CoV-2 and coronaviruses. Here immunoSEQ multiplex PCR was the method, and the copy in TCRdb shows in-frame clones only, minus some. The sample has more than 15,000 clones, around 80% seen once; the top ten hold approximately 20%. Antigens of these TCRs are unknown. Source material: CD4+ T cells from PBMCs, cultured in vitro. The source of these receptors is a human donor in good health. The CDR3 runs from the conserved cysteine through the conserved F or W. D genes are given only for firm matches. A row's size may be missing; if present it is once, few, many or a size class.

>TRBV24-1|TRBD2|TRBJ2-1|NA
CATSDSGGGRRNEQFF
TGTGCCACCAGTGATTCCGGCGGGGGGCGAAGGAATGAGCAGTTCTTC
>TRBV6-5|NA|TRBJ2-7|NA
CASSYSRQAYEQYF
TGTGCCAGCAGTTACTCTAGACAGGCTTACGAGCAGTACTTC
>TRBV4-1|NA|TRBJ2-7|once
CASSQGGGLSATSYEQYF
TGCGCCAGCAGCCAAGGTGGGGGATTAAGCGCTACTTCCTACGAGCAGTACTTC
>TRBV9|NA|TRBJ1-2|NA
CASSVSEYGYTF
TGTGCCAGCAGCGTATCAGAATATGGCTACACCTTC
>TRBV3-1/TRBV3-2|TRBD2|TRBJ2-7|NA
CASTITSGSYEQYF
TGTGCCAGCACCATCACTAGCGGGAGCTACGAGCAGTACTTC
>TRBV6-6|TRBD2|TRBJ2-1|few
CASSTQLAGIVNEQFF
TGTGCCAGCAGTACCCAACTAGCGGGAATTGTCAATGAGCAGTTCTTC
>TRBV3-1/TRBV3-2|TRBD2|TRBJ2-2|few
CASMRGGSPGELFF
TGTGCCAGCATGAGAGGCGGGAGCCCCGGGGAGCTGTTTTTT
>TRBV5-1|TRBD2|TRBJ2-2|few
CASSDGTSGNTGELFF
TGCGCCAGCAGCGACGGGACTAGCGGTAACACCGGGGAGCTGTTTTTT
>TRBV5-1|TRBD2|TRBJ2-7|NA
CASRLAGYEQYF
TGCGCCAGCCGACTAGCGGGATACGAGCAGTACTTC
>TRBV30|TRBD1|TRBJ2-2|NA
CAWSKRGLTGELFF
TGTGCCTGGAGTAAGAGGGGGCTCACCGGGGAGCTGTTTTTT
>TRBV25-1|TRBD2|TRBJ2-1|NA
CASSVGGDYNEQFF
TGTGCCAGCAGTGTCGGGGGGGACTACAATGAGCAGTTCTTC
>TRBV2|NA|TRBJ1-5|NA
CASSDTQGAHQPRHF
TGTGCCAGCAGTGATACGCAGGGCGCCCATCAGCCCCGGCATTTT
>TRBV5-1|NA|TRBJ2-3|NA
CASSLALETDTQYF
TGCGCCAGCAGCTTGGCGTTAGAGACAGATACGCAGTATTTT
>TRBV5-5|TRBD1|TRBJ1-4|NA
CASSLMGQINEKLFF
TGTGCCAGCAGCTTGATGGGACAGATTAATGAAAAACTGTTTTTT
>TRBV4-2|NA|TRBJ1-1|NA
CASSQSGGLGFF
TGTGCCAGCAGCCAGAGCGGGGGGCTCGGATTCTTT
>TRBV14|TRBD2|TRBJ2-3|NA
CASSQDVTSGPVF
TGTGCCAGCAGCCAAGATGTGACTAGCGGCCCCGTTTTT
>TRBV9|NA|TRBJ2-7|NA
CASSVEGLVGEQYF
TGTGCCAGCAGCGTAGAAGGCTTGGTCGGCGAGCAGTACTTC